This T cell receptor (beta chain) was documented in a study of shared clonotypes between healthy human individuals. Study results and caveats: Among the subsets, naive ones generally showed larger estimated richness than memory ones. A handful of donors held around 5% of naive CD4 clonotypes in common.

Everyone who donated was a Caucasian adult who lived in Nashville, Tennessee. Profiling relied on immunoSEQ multiplex PCR, and the TCRdb table lists in-frame clones only, not all of them. The table lists around 690,000 clones, about 90% of them singletons, with more than 30% in the top ten. J was trimmed by 4 bases and V by 5 bases; bases with no gene match: 14. This CDR3 comprises 18 residues. Germline V lookup: CDR1 SEHNR, CDR2 FQNEAQ (reference sequence). Note on this clone: Its antigen is unidentified.

V is TRBV7-9 and J is TRBJ2-7; TRBD2 aligns across 13 bases. The sequencing sample was made of memory CD8+ T cells from PBMCs. Specified subset: CD45RO+ cells pooled with CCR7-negative TemRA cells. This receptor was taken from a man between 18 and 35 years old in good health. Some clones in this sample may be carry-over from other donors' samples. The CDR3 nucleotides read TGTGCCAGCAGCCCTACTGATGGACTAGCGGGAGCCTGGTACGAGCAGTACTTC. Its protein is CASSPTDGLAGAWYEQYF.